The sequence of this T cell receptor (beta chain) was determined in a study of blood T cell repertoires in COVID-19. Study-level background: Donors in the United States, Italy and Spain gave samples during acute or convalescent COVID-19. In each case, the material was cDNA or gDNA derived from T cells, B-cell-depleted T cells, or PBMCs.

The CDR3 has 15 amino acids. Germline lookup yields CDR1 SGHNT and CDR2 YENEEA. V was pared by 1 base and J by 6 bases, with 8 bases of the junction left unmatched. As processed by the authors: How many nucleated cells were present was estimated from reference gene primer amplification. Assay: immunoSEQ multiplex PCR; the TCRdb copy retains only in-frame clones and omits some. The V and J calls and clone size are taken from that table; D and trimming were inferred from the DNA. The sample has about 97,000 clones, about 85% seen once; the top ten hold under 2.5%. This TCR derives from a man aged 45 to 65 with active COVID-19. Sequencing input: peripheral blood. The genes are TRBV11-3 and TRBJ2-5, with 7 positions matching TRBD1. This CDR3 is CASSLAHDRAQTQYF. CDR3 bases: TGTGCCAGCAGCTTAGCCCACGACAGGGCCCAGACCCAGTACTTC.